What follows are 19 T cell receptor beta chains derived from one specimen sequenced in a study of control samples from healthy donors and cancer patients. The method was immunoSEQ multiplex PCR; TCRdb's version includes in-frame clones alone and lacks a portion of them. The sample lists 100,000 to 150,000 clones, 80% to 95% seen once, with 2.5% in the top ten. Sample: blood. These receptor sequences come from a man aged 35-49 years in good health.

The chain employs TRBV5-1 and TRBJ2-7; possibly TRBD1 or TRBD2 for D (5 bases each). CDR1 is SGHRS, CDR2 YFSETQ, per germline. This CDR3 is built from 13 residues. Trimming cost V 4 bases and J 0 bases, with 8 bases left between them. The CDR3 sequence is CASSTGPSYEQYF. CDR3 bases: TGCGCCAGCAGCACGGGGCCCTCCTACGAGCAGTACTTC.

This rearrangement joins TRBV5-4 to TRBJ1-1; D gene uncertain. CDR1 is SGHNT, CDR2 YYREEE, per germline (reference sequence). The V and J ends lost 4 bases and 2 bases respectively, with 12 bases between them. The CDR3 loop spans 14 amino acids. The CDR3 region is CASSLPRPNTEAFF. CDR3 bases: TGTGCCAGCAGCCTACCAAGACCTAACACTGAAGCTTTCTTT.

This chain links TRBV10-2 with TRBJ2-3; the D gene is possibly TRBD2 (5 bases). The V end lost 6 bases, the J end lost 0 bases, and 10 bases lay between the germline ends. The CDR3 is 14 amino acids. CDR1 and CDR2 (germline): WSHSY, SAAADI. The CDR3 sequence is CASSPRRSTDTQYF. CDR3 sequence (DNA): TGCGCCAGCAGCCCCAGGAGGAGCACAGATACGCAGTATTTT.

CDR3 nucleotide sequence: TGTGCCAGCTCACCGGGCAGGTTTAGCAATCAGCCCCAGCATTTT. It codes for CASSPGRFSNQPQHF. This sequence joins TRBV18 and TRBJ1-5; D is unclear. Germline-derived CDR1 and CDR2 are KGHSH and LQKENI. V gave up 3 bases and J gave up 0 bases, with 9 bases separating them. The CDR3 contains 15 residues. Combining the CDR3 with reference TRBV18 and TRBJ1-5 gives the whole variable domain NAGVMQNPRHLVRRRGQEARLRCSPMKGHSHVYWYRQLPEEGLKFMVYLQKENIIDESGMPKERFSAEFPKEGPSILRIQQVVRGDSAAYFCASSPGRFSNQPQHFGDGTRLSIL.

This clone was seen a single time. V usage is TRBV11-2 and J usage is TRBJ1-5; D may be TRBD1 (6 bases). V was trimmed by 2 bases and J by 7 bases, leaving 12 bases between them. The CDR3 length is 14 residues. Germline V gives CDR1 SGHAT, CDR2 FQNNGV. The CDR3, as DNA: TGTGCCAGCAGCTTAACGGGGGCGGGACAGCCCCAGCATTTT. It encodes CASSLTGAGQPQHF.

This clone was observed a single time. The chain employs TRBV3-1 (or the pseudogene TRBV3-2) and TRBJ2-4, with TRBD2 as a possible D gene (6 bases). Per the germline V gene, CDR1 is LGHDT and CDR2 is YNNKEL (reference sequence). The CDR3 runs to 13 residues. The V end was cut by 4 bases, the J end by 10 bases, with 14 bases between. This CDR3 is CASSPSRRGIQYF. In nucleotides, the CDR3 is TGTGCCAGCAGCCCCTCAAGGAGGGGTATTCAGTACTTC.

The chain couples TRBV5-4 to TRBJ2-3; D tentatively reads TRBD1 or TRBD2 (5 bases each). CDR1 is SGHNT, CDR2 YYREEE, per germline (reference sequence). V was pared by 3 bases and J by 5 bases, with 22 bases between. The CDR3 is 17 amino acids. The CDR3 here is CASSYGGASPSGDTQYF. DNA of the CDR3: TGTGCCAGCAGCTACGGTGGGGCTAGCCCCTCGGGAGATACGCAGTATTTT.

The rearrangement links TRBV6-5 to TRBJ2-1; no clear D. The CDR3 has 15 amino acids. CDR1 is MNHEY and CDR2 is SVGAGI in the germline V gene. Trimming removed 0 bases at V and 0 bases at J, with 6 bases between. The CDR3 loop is CASSYSESSYNEQFF. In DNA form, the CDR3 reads TGTGCCAGCAGTTACTCGGAGAGCTCCTACAATGAGCAGTTCTTC.

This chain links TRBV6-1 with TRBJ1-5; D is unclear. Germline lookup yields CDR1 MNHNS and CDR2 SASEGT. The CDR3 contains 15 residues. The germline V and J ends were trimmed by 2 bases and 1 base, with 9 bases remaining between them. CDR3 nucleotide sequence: TGTGCCAGCAGTGAACCCGATAGGAGCAATCAGCCCCAGCATTTT. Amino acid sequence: CASSEPDRSNQPQHF.

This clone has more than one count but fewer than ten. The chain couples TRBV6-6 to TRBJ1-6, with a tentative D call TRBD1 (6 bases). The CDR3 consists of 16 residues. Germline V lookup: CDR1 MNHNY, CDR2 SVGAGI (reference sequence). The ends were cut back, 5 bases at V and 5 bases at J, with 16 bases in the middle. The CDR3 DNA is TGTGCCAGCAGTGGCCTTAGGGGGGAGCATAATTCACCCCTCCACTTT. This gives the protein CASSGLRGEHNSPLHF.

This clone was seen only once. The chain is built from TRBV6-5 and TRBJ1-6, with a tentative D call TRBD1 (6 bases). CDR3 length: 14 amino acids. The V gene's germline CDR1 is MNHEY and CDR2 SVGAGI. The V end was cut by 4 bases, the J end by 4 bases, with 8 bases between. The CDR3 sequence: CASSLGQYNSPLHF. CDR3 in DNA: TGTGCCAGCAGTTTGGGACAATATAATTCACCCCTCCACTTT.

The CDR3 region has the DNA TGTGCCAGCAGCTTGCACGCAACGGGTGAGCAGTTCTTC. This translates into CASSLHATGEQFF. This chain uses TRBV5-6 with TRBJ2-1; no clear D gene. Germline V gene sequence: CDR1 SGHDT, CDR2 YYEEEE. V lost 1 base, J lost 9 bases, and 11 bases lay in between. This CDR3 region has 13 residues.

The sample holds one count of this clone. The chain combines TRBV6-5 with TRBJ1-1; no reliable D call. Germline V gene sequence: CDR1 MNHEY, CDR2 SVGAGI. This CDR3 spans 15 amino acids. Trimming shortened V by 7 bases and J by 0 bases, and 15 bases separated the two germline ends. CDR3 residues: CASTMDGSMNTEAFF. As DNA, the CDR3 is TGTGCCAGCACTATGGACGGGAGTATGAACACTGAAGCTTTCTTT.

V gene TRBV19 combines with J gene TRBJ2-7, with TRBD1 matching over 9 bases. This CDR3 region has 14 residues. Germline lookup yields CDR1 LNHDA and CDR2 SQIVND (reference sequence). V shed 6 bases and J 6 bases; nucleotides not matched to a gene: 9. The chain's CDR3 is CASRPQGARTEQYF. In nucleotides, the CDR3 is TGTGCCAGTAGGCCACAGGGGGCACGAACCGAGCAGTACTTC.

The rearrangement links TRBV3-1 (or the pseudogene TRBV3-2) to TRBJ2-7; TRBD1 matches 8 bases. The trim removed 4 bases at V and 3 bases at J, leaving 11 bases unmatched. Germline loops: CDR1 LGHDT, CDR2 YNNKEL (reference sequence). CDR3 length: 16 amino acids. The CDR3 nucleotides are TGTGCCAGCAGCCGTACGAGGAGGACAGGGATCTACGAGCAGTACTTC. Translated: CASSRTRRTGIYEQYF.

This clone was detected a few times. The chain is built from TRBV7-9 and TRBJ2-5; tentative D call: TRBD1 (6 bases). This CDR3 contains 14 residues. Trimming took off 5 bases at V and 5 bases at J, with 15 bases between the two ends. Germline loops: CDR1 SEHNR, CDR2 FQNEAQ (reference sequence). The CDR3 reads CASSLGTGRETQYF. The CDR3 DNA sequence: TGTGCCAGCAGCCTGGGTACAGGGCGTGAGACCCAGTACTTC. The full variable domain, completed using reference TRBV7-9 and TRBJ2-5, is DTGVSQNPRHKITKRGQNVTFRCDPISEHNRLYWYRQTLGQGPEFLTYFQNEAQLEKSRLLSDRFSAERPKGSFSTLEIQRTEQGDSAMYLCASSLGTGRETQYFGPGTRLLVL.

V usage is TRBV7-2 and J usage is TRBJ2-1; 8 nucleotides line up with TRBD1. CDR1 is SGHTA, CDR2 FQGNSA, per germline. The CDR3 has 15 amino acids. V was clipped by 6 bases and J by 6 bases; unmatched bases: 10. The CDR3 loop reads CASSSRPGQANEQFF. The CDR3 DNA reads TGTGCCAGCAGTTCGCGCCCGGGACAGGCCAATGAGCAGTTCTTC.

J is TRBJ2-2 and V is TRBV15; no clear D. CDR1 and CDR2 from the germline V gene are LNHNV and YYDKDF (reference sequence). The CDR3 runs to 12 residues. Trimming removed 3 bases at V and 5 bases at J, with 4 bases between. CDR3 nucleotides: TGTGCCACCAGCAGCAATACCGGGGAGCTGTTTTTT. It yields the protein CATSSNTGELFF.

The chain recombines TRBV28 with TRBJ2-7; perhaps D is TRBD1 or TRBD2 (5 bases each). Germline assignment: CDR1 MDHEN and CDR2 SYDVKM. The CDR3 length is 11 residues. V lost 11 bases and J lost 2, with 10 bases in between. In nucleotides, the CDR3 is TGTGCCCTCGGGGACCCCTACGAGCAGTACTTC. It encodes CALGDPYEQYF.